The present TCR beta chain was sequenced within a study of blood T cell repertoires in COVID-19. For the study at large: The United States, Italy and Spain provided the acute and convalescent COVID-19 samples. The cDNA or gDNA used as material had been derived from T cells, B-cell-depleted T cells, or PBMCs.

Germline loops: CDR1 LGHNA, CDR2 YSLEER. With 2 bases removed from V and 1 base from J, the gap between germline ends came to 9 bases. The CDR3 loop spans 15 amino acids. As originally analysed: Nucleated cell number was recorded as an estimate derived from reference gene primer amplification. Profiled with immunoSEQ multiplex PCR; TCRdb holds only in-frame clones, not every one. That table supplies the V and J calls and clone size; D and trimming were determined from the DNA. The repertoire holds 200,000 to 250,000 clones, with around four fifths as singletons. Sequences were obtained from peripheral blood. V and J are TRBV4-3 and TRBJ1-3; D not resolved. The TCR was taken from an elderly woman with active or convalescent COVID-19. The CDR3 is CASSQSPASGNTIYF. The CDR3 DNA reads TGCGCCAGCAGCCAATCTCCCGCGTCTGGAAACACCATATATTTT.